Included here is one T cell receptor (beta chain) sequence, with context. These data originate in a study of blood T cell repertoires in COVID-19. Study context: The cDNA or gDNA used as material had been derived from T cells, B-cell-depleted T cells, or PBMCs.

Sequenced by immunoSEQ multiplex PCR; TCRdb stores in-frame clones only, minus some. The table records about 290,000 clones, roughly 88% of them present only once. V was shortened by 4 bases and J by 2 bases, with 13 bases between the two germline ends. Germline V gene sequence: CDR1 SGHDN, CDR2 FVKESK. This CDR3 is 15 amino acids long. Sequenced material: peripheral blood. The chain links TRBV14 to TRBJ2-3, with D unclear. This receptor was taken from a woman aged 25 to 39 with active or convalescent COVID-19. For the CDR3, the DNA is TGTGCCAGCAGCCGGGTAGCCCTTAACACAGATACGCAGTATTTT. It is translated as CASSRVALNTDTQYF.